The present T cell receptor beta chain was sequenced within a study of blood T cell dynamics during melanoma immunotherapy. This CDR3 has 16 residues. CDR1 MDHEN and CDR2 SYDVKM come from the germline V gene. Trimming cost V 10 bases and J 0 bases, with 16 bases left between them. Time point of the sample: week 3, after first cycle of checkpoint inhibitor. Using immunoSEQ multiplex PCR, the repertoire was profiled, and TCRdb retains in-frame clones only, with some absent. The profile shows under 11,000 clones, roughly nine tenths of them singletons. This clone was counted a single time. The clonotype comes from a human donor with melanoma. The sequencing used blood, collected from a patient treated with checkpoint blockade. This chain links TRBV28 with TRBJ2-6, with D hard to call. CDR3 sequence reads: CATPAGSTSGANVLTF. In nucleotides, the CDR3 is TGTGCCACCCCCGCAGGCTCCACCTCTGGGGCCAACGTCCTGACTTTC.